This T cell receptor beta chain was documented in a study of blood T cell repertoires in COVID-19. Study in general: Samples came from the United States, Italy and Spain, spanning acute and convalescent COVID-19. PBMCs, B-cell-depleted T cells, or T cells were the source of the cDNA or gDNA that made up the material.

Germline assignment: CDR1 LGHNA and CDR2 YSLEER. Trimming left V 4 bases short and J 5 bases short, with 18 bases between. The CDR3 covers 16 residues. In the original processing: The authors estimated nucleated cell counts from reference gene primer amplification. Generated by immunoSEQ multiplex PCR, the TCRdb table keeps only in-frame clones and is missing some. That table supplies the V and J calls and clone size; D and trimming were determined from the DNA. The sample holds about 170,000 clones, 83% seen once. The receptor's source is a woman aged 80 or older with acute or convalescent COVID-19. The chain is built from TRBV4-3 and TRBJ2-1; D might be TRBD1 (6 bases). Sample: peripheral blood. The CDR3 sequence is CASSPRDKGDNNEQFF. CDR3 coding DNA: TGCGCCAGCAGCCCCCGGGACAAAGGGGATAACAATGAGCAGTTCTTC.